Listed below are T cell receptor beta chains from one sample, sequenced in a study of shared clonotypes between healthy human individuals. Libraries were prepared by immunoSEQ multiplex PCR; TCRdb keeps only in-frame clonotypes and omits some of them. The repertoire holds just over 2,000,000 clones, roughly 95% seen once, with 0.13% in the top ten. Input material: naive CD4+ T cells sorted from blood. These receptors came from a man in his late teens or twenties in good health. The CDR3 runs from the conserved cysteine through the conserved F or W. Fields, in order: J gene, V gene, CDR3 protein.

>TRBJ2-7|TRBV7-2
CASSTLELAGVEQYF
>TRBJ2-1|TRBV5-5
CASSLAGTSGGPSSYNEQFF
>TRBJ1-4|TRBV29-1
CSVSSHTNEKLFF
>TRBJ2-3|TRBV20-1
CSARVRDTQYF
>TRBJ1-3|TRBV19
CASSIGGNTIYF
>TRBJ1-5|TRBV19
CASTSSGQGDQPQHF
>TRBJ2-1|TRBV29-1
CSVKLAAGLYEQFF
>TRBJ2-2|TRBV10-3
CAISAVSGRAGTGELFF
>TRBJ2-7|TRBV11-3
CASSLDSGVLRKQYF
>TRBJ1-5|TRBV28
CASSLGGGGNQPQHF
>TRBJ1-1|TRBV5-1
CASSLGGTTEAFF
>TRBJ1-5|TRBV20-1
CSARGRDRTAF
>TRBJ2-7|TRBV14
CASSQGQFYEQYF
>TRBJ1-2|TRBV15
CATSRDGVGPSGYTF
>TRBJ2-1|TRBV2
CASSPRAGGTYEQFF
>TRBJ1-1|TRBV28
CASSPTAGERAFF
>TRBJ2-3|TRBV11-3
CASSLGIVADSTDTQYF
>TRBJ2-7|TRBV28
CASSSDRLGSYEQYF
>TRBJ1-2|TRBV5-8
CASGSTGGVGYTF
>TRBJ2-1|TRBV7-9
CASSSPDYEQFF
>TRBJ1-2|TRBV30
CAWSPSGQYGYTF
>TRBJ2-7|TRBV15
CATSRDLDSGYEQYF
>TRBJ2-3|TRBV6-1
CASSLPDTQYF
>TRBJ2-7|TRBV5-1
CASSLESASAYEQYF
>TRBJ1-2|TRBV5-4
CASSFLPILQGPYGYTF
>TRBJ2-7|TRBV9
CASSVDWAHEQYF
>TRBJ2-5|TRBV5-4
CASSLNSGVQETQYF
>TRBJ1-4|TRBV7-6
CASSLHEKLFF
>TRBJ2-7|TRBV25-1
CASSGGLNYEQYF
>TRBJ2-2|TRBV6-5
CASTPRAANTGELFF
>TRBJ1-1|TRBV6-7
CASSYVTGITEAFF
>TRBJ1-2|TRBV7-2
CASSPQTGGNGYTF
>TRBJ1-2|TRBV4-3
CASSQVFGDGGGYTF
>TRBJ2-5|TRBV30
CAWSATREGTQYF
>TRBJ2-5|TRBV6-1
CASSEMTGKGGETQYF
>TRBJ1-2|TRBV4-1
CASSPQTAVYGYTF
>TRBJ2-3|TRBV27
CASSSKGQVTDTQYF
>TRBJ1-3|TRBV6-5
CASSYAESSGNTIYF
>TRBJ1-6|TRBV7-2
CASSFVGSNSPLHF
>TRBJ2-7|TRBV27
CASRSDSGRSYEQYF
>TRBJ2-1|TRBV11-2
CASSPKGAEEAADNEQFF
>TRBJ2-7|TRBV30
CSTGRAYEQYF
>TRBJ2-1|TRBV7-2
CASRLSGLAINEQFF
>TRBJ2-7|TRBV5-4
CASSLGQGANEQYF
>TRBJ2-6|TRBV4-1
CASSQVPHEEAGANVLTF
>TRBJ2-5|TRBV6-1
CASSEKRLAGQETQYF
>TRBJ1-5|TRBV28
CASRLFNQPQHF
>TRBJ2-7|TRBV7-9
CATALEGQYF
>TRBJ2-7|TRBV18
CASSPGSTVSYEQYF
>TRBJ2-1|TRBV10-3
CAISGFPDNEQFF
>TRBJ2-7|TRBV7-2
CASSSSGSSYEQYF
>TRBJ1-2|TRBV27
CASSRSAATNYGYTF
>TRBJ1-5|TRBV14
CASSQGIAQPQHF
>TRBJ2-5|TRBV28
CASSRAGTGQETQYF